The 5 T cell receptor beta chains in this list originate from one sample, sequenced in a study of cytotoxic CD8 clonotypes in ibrutinib-treated CLL. Here immunoSEQ multiplex PCR was the method, and the copy in TCRdb shows in-frame clones only, minus some. The table has about 130,000 clones, 70% to 90% seen once; the top ten hold roughly 1.9%. The sample consisted of PBMCs, taken after 24 months of ibrutinib treatment. These receptors were taken from a human donor with chronic lymphocytic leukemia.

This sequence joins TRBV6-4 and TRBJ1-5; D ambiguous. The length of the CDR3 is 13 residues. The V and J ends lost 4 bases and 3 bases respectively, with 7 bases between them. Germline values: CDR1 MRHNA, CDR2 SNTAGT. CDR3: CASSAGYNQPQHF. CDR3 bases: TGTGCCAGCAGTGCTGGCTACAATCAGCCCCAGCATTTT.

The genes are TRBV7-2 and TRBJ2-7; 8 nucleotides line up with TRBD1. Unmatched junction bases numbered 9, after V lost 5 bases and J lost 3 bases. In germline, CDR1 is SGHTA, CDR2 FQGNSA. The CDR3 covers 15 residues. In DNA, the CDR3 is TGTGCCAGCAGCATCGGACAGGGAGGATTCTACGAGCAGTACTTC. It yields the protein CASSIGQGGFYEQYF.

This chain uses TRBV6-1 with TRBJ2-7; D is uncertain. V was trimmed by 6 bases and J by 4 bases, leaving 16 bases between them. Per the germline V gene, CDR1 is MNHNS and CDR2 is SASEGT. CDR3 length equals 14 residues. The DNA for the CDR3 is TGTGCCAGCAGCCCTGCTTATGGCTGGTACGAGCAGTACTTC. It encodes CASSPAYGWYEQYF.

The gene calls are TRBV29-1 and TRBJ1-1; 8 bases align to TRBD1. V lost 4 bases and J lost 11; bases outside the gene matches: 15. Germline V gene sequence: CDR1 SQVTM, CDR2 ANQGSEA. This CDR3 is 14 amino acids long. CDR3 DNA: TGCAGCGTTGCCCAAAGAGGACAGGGTGGGGACGCTTTCTTT. Translated, it gives CSVAQRGQGGDAFF.

V usage is TRBV11-2 and J usage is TRBJ2-2; 13 nucleotides align to TRBD2. V was clipped by 7 bases and J by 7 bases; unmatched bases: 12. This CDR3 has 17 residues. The germline gives CDR1 SGHAT, CDR2 FQNNGV. The DNA for the CDR3 is TGTGCCAGCAAGACCCACCGGACTAGCGGGAGCTTCGGGGAGCTGTTTTTT. Amino acid sequence: CASKTHRTSGSFGELFF.